The T cell receptor (beta chain) under discussion was sequenced for a study of blood T cell repertoires in COVID-19. About the research overall: Donors in the United States, Italy and Spain gave samples during acute or convalescent COVID-19. T cells, B-cell-depleted T cells, or PBMCs provided the cDNA or gDNA that served as material.

Source study methods: Amplification from reference gene primers served as the basis for estimated nucleated cell counts. Only in-frame clones appear in the TCRdb table, and some are missing; sequencing was by immunoSEQ multiplex PCR. Clone size and V and J calls were adopted from that table, with D and trimming inferred from the DNA. The sample holds over 120,000 clones; roughly 84% are singletons and the top ten take 35% to 45%. Sequenced: peripheral blood. The clonotype originates from a human donor in a cohort sampled during active COVID-19.

The CDR3, as DNA: TGTGCCAGCAGTGAATTTGGGACAGGGGGTTACGAGCAGTACGTC. It encodes CASSEFGTGGYEQYV. The rearrangement uses TRBV2 and TRBJ2-7; 11 bases are shared with TRBD1. V trimming: 2 bases; J trimming: 4 bases; junction bases outside the gene matches: 4. Germline CDR1 reads SNHLY; CDR2 reads FYNNEI. The CDR3 sequence is 15 residues long.